This T cell receptor (beta chain) was recovered during a study of beta chain features in type 1 diabetes. CDR1 is MNHEY and CDR2 is SVGAGI in the germline V gene. With 3 bases removed from V and 6 bases from J, the gap between germline ends came to 8 bases. CDR3 size: 13 residues. cDNA synthesis used the whole RNA isolate, giving expressed TCRB sequences. Clones were read by immunoSEQ multiplex PCR, and TCRdb kept only the in-frame ones, dropping some. The table lists 900,000 or so clones, 17% of them singletons. This sequence originates from a woman between 18 and 29 years old in good health. Sequenced sample: naive CD4+ T cells from blood. The chain carries TRBV6-5 and TRBJ2-2; D gene unclear. DNA for the CDR3: TGTGCCAGCAGTTATGTGTCCCCCGGGGAGCTGTTTTTT. Translating gives CASSYVSPGELFF.